A selection of T cell receptor beta chains follows, all from one sample in a study of T cells in Graves' hyperthyroidism and ophthalmopathy. In TCRdb, the multiplex PCR reads were re-called with MiXCR into one record per CDR3 protein. The table has about 720,000 distinct CDR3 sequences, about 15% seen once. The sequenced sample consisted of blood. The source of these receptors is a man between 18 and 29 years old with Graves' hyperthyroidism. CDR3s leave out the opening cysteine and the closing phenylalanine or tryptophan. The order of the fields is J gene, V gene, CDR3 protein.

j_gene: TRBJ2-2
v_gene: TRBV4-1
CDR3aa: ASSQFRGNTGELF

j_gene: TRBJ2-3
v_gene: TRBV5-6
CDR3aa: ASSRVGAITPDTQY

j_gene: TRBJ1-1
v_gene: TRBV20-1
CDR3aa: SARKEPGTEAF

j_gene: TRBJ2-3
v_gene: TRBV11-2
CDR3aa: ASGDRGKTDTQY

j_gene: TRBJ1-2
v_gene: TRBV2
CDR3aa: ASSPETGSVYGYT

j_gene: TRBJ2-3
v_gene: TRBV28
CDR3aa: ASRPRTSGKFADTQY

j_gene: TRBJ1-4
v_gene: TRBV2
CDR3aa: ASSEGTTRDEKLF

j_gene: TRBJ1-2
v_gene: TRBV9
CDR3aa: ASSPRTGYYGYT

j_gene: TRBJ1-6
v_gene: TRBV4-1
CDR3aa: ASSQPDRAYNSPLH

j_gene: TRBJ1-5
v_gene: TRBV2
CDR3aa: ASRRDSLNQPQH

j_gene: TRBJ1-6
v_gene: TRBV28
CDR3aa: ASSLYGTGLLAPLH

j_gene: TRBJ2-7
v_gene: TRBV14
CDR3aa: ASSQDTSGSDEQY

j_gene: TRBJ2-1
v_gene: TRBV29-1
CDR3aa: SVDIDRGYNEQF

j_gene: TRBJ2-7
v_gene: TRBV9
CDR3aa: ASSVAPGGKYEQY

j_gene: TRBJ2-7
v_gene: TRBV2
CDR3aa: ASSAGLARYEQY

j_gene: TRBJ2-3
v_gene: TRBV4-2
CDR3aa: ASSPQTTSTLSTDTQY

j_gene: TRBJ1-1
v_gene: TRBV30
CDR3aa: AVEVGGEAF

j_gene: TRBJ2-7
v_gene: TRBV12-3/TRBV12-4
CDR3aa: ASTVTSGFYEQY

j_gene: TRBJ2-7
v_gene: TRBV20-1
CDR3aa: SSSVNSYEQY

j_gene: TRBJ2-1
v_gene: TRBV28
CDR3aa: ASREDRGHYNEQF

j_gene: TRBJ2-1
v_gene: TRBV2
CDR3aa: ASSGEALYLNEQF

j_gene: TRBJ2-4
v_gene: TRBV30
CDR3aa: AWSMAGGAKNIQY